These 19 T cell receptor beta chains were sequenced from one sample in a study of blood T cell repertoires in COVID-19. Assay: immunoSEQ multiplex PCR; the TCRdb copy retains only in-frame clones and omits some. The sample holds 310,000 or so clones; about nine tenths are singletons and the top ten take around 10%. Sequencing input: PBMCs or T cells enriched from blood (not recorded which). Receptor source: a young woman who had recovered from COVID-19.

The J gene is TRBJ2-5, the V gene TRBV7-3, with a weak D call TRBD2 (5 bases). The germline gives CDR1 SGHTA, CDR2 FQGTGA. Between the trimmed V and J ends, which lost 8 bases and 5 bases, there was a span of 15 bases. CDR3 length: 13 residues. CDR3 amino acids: CASCTRPGETQYF. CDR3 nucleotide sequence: TGTGCCAGCTGTACTAGACCTGGGGAGACCCAGTACTTC.

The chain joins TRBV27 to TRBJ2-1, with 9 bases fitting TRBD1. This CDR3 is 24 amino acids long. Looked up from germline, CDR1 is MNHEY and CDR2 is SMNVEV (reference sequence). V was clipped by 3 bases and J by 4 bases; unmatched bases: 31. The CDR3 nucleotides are TGTGCCAGCAGTTTCTTTGCGTTGATTAGGGAGCACCGGGACAGGGACCTAGCATACAATGAGCAGTTCTTC. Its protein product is CASSFFALIREHRDRDLAYNEQFF.

The CDR3 is CASSIVPQGDIQYF. DNA for the CDR3: TGTGCCAGTAGTATAGTCCCGCAGGGCGACATTCAGTACTTC. The chain combines TRBV19 with TRBJ2-4; D is possibly TRBD1 (5 bases). Looked up from germline, CDR1 is LNHDA and CDR2 is SQIVND (reference sequence). This CDR3 has 14 amino acids. The V gene lost 1 base and the J gene lost 8 bases, with 12 bases spanning the gap.

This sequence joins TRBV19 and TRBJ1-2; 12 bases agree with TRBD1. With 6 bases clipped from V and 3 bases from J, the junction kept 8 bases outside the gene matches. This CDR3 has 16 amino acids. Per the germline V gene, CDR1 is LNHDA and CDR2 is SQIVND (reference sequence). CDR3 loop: CASRVTGTGGYYGYTF. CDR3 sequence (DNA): TGTGCCAGTAGAGTGACAGGGACAGGGGGCTACTATGGCTACACCTTC.

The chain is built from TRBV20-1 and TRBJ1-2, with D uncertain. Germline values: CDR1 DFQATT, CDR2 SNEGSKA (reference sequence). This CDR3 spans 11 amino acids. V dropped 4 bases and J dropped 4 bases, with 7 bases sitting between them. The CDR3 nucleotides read TGCAGTGCTACAGGATTCTATGGCTACACCTTC. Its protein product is CSATGFYGYTF.

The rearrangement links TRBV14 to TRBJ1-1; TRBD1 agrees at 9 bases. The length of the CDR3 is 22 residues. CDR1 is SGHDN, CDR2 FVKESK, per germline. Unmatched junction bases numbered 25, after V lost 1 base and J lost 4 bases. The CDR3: CASSQGPTGGAGLSPRSTEAFF. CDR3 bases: TGTGCCAGCAGCCAAGGCCCCACAGGGGGCGCGGGGTTATCCCCCAGGAGCACTGAAGCTTTCTTT.

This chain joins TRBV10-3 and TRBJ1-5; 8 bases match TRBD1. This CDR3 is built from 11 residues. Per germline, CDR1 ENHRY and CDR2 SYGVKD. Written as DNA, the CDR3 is TGTTCGACAGGGGACAATCAGCCCCAGCATTTT. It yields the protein CSTGDNQPQHF.

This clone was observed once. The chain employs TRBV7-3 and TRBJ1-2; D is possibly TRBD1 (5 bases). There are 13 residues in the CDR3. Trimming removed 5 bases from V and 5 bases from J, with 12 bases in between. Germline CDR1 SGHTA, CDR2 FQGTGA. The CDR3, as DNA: TGTGCCAGCAGCGCTTCGGGGGGATATGGCTACACCTTC. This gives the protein CASSASGGYGYTF. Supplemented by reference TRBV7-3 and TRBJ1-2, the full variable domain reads GAGVSQTPSNKVTEKGKYVELRCDPISGHTALYWYRQSLGQGPEFLIYFQGTGAADDSGLPNDRFFAVRPEGSVSTLKIQRTERGDSAVYLCASSASGGYGYTFGSGTRLTVV.

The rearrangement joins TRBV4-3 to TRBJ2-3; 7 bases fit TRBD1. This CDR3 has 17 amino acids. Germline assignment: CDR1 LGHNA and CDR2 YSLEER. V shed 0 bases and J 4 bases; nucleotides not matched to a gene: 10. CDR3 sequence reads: CASSQDLQGGGADTQYF. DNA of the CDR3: TGCGCCAGCAGCCAAGATCTTCAAGGGGGCGGCGCAGATACGCAGTATTTT.

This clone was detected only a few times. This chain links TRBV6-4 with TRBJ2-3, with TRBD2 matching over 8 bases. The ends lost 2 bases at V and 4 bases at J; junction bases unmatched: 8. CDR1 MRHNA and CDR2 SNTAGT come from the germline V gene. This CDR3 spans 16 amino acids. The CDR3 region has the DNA TGTGCCAGCAGTGACGGGGACGGGAGGGCCTCAGATACGCAGTATTTT. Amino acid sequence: CASSDGDGRASDTQYF.

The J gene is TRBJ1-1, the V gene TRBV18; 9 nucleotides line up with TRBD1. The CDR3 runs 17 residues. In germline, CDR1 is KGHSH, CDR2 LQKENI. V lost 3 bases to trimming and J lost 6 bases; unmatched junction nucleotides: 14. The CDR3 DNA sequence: TGTGCCAGCTCACCCGCTCATCCGGGACAGGGTTACCCTGAAGCTTTCTTT. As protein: CASSPAHPGQGYPEAFF.

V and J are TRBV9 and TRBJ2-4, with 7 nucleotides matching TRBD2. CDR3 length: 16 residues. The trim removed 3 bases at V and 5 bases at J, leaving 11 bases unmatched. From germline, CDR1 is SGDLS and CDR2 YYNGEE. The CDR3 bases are TGTGCCAGCAGCGAACGGACTAGTTCCGGGCAAAACATTCAGTACTTC. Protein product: CASSERTSSGQNIQYF.

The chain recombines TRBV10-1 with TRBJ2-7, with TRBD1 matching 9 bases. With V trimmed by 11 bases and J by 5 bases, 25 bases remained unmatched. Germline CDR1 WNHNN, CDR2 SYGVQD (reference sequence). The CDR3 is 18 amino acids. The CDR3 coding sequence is TGCGCCGCAGCTAAAGTTCGGGATTCTTGGGACAGGGCCAACGAGCAGTACTTC. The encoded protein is CAAAKVRDSWDRANEQYF.

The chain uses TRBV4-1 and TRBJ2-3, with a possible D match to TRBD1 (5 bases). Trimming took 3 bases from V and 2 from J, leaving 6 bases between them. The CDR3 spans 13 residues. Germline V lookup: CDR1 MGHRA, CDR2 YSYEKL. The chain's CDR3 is CASSQTATDTQYF. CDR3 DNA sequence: TGCGCCAGCAGCCAGACAGCCACAGATACGCAGTATTTT.

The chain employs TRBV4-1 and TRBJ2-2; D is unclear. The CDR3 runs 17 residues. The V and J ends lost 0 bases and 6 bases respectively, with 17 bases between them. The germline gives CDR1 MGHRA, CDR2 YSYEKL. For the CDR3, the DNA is TGCGCCAGCAGCCAAGATAATCAGGAAATGTGGTCCGGGGAGCTGTTTTTT. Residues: CASSQDNQEMWSGELFF.

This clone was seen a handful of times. The DNA of the CDR3 is TGTGCCAGCAGCCCCCAGGGATCAAGCGGGGATTACGAGCAGTACTTC. The encoded protein is CASSPQGSSGDYEQYF. The chain carries TRBV3-1 (or the pseudogene TRBV3-2) and TRBJ2-7; 7 nucleotides match TRBD2. Germline-derived CDR1 and CDR2 are LGHDT and YNNKEL (reference sequence). V trimming: 4 bases; J trimming: 4 bases; junction bases outside the gene matches: 13. CDR3 length equals 16 residues.

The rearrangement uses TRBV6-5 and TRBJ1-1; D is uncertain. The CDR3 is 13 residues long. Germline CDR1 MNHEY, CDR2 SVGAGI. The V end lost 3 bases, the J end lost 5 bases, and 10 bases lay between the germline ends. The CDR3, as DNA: TGTGCCAGCAGTTATTCGGCGGGGACTGAAGCTTTCTTT. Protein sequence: CASSYSAGTEAFF.

As DNA, the CDR3 is TGTGCCAGTAACAGCTATGGCTACACCTTC. Encoded protein: CASNSYGYTF. The V and J genes are TRBV19 and TRBJ1-2; no clear D gene. V shed 7 bases and J shed 4 bases, with 4 bases lying between them. The CDR3 totals 10 residues. CDR1 is LNHDA and CDR2 is SQIVND in the germline V gene (reference sequence).

CDR3 region: CASSSRFGQKYYEQYF. As DNA, the CDR3 is TGTGCCAGCAGCTCCAGATTTGGACAGAAATACTACGAGCAGTACTTC. The chain links TRBV28 to TRBJ2-7, with TRBD1 as a possible D gene (6 bases). V was clipped by 6 bases and J by 3 bases, with 21 bases between them. The CDR3 totals 16 residues. Per the germline V gene, CDR1 is MDHEN and CDR2 is SYDVKM.